This T cell receptor beta chain was recorded in a study of blood T cell repertoires in COVID-19. Per the germline V gene, CDR1 is SGHRS and CDR2 is YFSETQ. V lost 4 bases, J lost 4 bases, and 14 bases lay in between. The CDR3 has 14 residues. The method was immunoSEQ multiplex PCR; TCRdb's version includes in-frame clones alone and lacks a portion of them. The table has fewer than 95,000 clones, under 90% seen once. Source material: peripheral blood. The receptor was isolated from a human donor in a cohort sampled during active COVID-19. V gene TRBV5-1 combines with J gene TRBJ1-2; D perhaps matches TRBD1 (5 bases). CDR3: CASSTSQASYGYTF. The CDR3 DNA follows: TGCGCCAGCAGCACTTCACAGGCTAGCTATGGCTACACCTTC.